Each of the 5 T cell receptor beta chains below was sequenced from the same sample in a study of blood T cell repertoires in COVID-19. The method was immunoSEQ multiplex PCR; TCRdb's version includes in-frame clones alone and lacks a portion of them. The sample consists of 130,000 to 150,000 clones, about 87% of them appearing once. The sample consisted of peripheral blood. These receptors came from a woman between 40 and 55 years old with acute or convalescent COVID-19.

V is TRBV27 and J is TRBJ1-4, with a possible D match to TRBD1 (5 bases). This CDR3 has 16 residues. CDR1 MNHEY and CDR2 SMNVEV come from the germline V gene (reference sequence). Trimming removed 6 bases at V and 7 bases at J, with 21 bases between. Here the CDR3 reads CASSLQWLGGGEKLFF. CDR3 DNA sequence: TGTGCCAGCAGCCTTCAGTGGCTGGGCGGGGGTGAAAAACTGTTTTTT.

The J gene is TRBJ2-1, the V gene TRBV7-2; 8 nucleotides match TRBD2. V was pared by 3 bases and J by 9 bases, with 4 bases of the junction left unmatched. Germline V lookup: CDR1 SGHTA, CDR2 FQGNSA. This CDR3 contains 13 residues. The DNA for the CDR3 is TGTGCCAGCAGCTTTAGCGGGATCAGTGAGCAGTTCTTC. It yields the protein CASSFSGISEQFF.

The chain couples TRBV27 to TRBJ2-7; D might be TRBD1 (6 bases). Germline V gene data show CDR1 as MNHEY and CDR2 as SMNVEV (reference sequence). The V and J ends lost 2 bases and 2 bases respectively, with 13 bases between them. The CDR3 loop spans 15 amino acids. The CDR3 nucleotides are TGTGCCAGCAGTTTAATGGTCGCAGGGGCCTACGAGCAGTACTTC. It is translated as CASSLMVAGAYEQYF.

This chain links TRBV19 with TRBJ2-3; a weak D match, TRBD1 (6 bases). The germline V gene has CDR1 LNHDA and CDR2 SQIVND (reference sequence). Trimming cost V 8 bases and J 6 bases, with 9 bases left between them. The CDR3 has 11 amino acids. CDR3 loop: CASGDTDTQYF. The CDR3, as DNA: TGTGCCAGTGGGGACACGGATACGCAGTATTTT.

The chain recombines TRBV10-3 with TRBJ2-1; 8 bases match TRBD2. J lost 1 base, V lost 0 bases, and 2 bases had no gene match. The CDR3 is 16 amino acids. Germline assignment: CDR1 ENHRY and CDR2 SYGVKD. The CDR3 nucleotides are TGTGCCATCAGTGAGTCGGGCGGGGGGTCCTACAATGAGCAGTTCTTC. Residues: CAISESGGGSYNEQFF.